Shown below are 29 T cell receptor beta chains from a single sample sequenced in a study of immune characterization of retroperitoneal liposarcoma. TCRdb passed the PCR reads through MiXCR, listing each CDR3 protein once. The sample has some 10,000 distinct CDR3 sequences, about a quarter seen once. The material sequenced was tumor tissue. The receptor source for this set is a male donor with retroperitoneal liposarcoma.

The chain carries TRBV19 and TRBJ2-5; TRBD1 aligns across 10 bases. The tail of the sequence fits TRBJ2-7 better, so the J call may be wrong. The CDR3 has 16 residues. Per germline, CDR1 LNHDA and CDR2 SQIVND (reference sequence). The CDR3 loop is CASSIGDRGGRTEQYF. Here the CDR3 DNA reads TGTGCCAGTAGTATAGGGGACAGGGGTGGAAGAACCGAGCAGTACTTC.

The chain employs TRBV7-6 and TRBJ2-3, with 11 bases fitting TRBD2. The germline V gene encodes CDR1 SGHVS and CDR2 FNYEAQ. The CDR3 has 14 residues. V gave up 5 bases and J gave up 7 bases; unmatched junction bases: 5. The CDR3 sequence is CASSGTSGWNTQYF. The CDR3 nucleotides are TGTGCCAGCAGCGGGACTAGCGGCTGGAATACGCAGTATTTT.

J is TRBJ2-4 and V is TRBV27; D not resolved. The DNA matches TRBJ2-7 better at its end, which makes the J call doubtful. The germline V gene encodes CDR1 MNHEY and CDR2 SMNVEV (reference sequence). The CDR3 is 13 residues long. CDR3 in DNA: TGTGCCAGCAGTTTGCGGATCTTGGGCGAGCAGTACTTC. The encoded protein is CASSLRILGEQYF.

This clonotype is labeled medium-sized. This chain connects TRBV6-1 to TRBJ2-3; 14 bases match TRBD2. The germline gives CDR1 MNHNS, CDR2 SASEGT. The V and J ends lost 6 bases and 1 base, in that order; junction bases with no gene match: 0. This CDR3 has 15 residues. CDR3 coding DNA: TGTGCCAGCAGGACTAGCGGGGGGGGCACAGATACGCAGTATTTT. This gives the protein CASRTSGGGTDTQYF.

The sample holds many counts of this clonotype. The rearrangement links TRBV12-3 or TRBV12-4 to TRBJ2-1; D remains unclear. This CDR3 has 12 residues. Trimming shortened V by 5 bases and J by 15 bases, and 17 bases separated the two germline ends. The chain's CDR3 is CASSQTGDWLFF. CDR3 in DNA: TGTGCCAGCAGTCAAACGGGTGATTGGCTGTTCTTC.

This clonotype is termed medium-sized. The J gene is TRBJ2-1, the V gene TRBV6-1; D gene uncertain. V was shortened by 4 bases and J by 0 bases, with 16 bases between the two germline ends. The CDR3 covers 17 residues. Germline V gene data show CDR1 as MNHNS and CDR2 as SASEGT. CDR3 residues: CASSARRAVHSYNEQFF. CDR3 bases: TGTGCCAGCAGTGCACGTAGGGCAGTCCACTCCTACAATGAGCAGTTCTTC.

V usage is TRBV12-5 and J usage is TRBJ2-1, with 10 bases lining up with TRBD2. The end of the DNA is better explained by TRBJ2-7, so the J call may be wrong. CDR1 is LGHNT, CDR2 FRNRAP, per germline. The length of the CDR3 is 18 residues. DNA of the CDR3: TGTGCTAGTGGTTTGGTACTCCCGGGACTAGCGCCCTACAATGAGCAGTACTTC. Its translation is CASGLVLPGLAPYNEQYF.

The gene calls are TRBV5-4 and TRBJ2-1, with TRBD2 identical over 8 bases. The germline gives CDR1 SGHNT, CDR2 YYREEE (reference sequence). V lost 0 bases to trimming and J lost 7 bases; unmatched junction nucleotides: 6. The CDR3 contains 15 residues. CDR3: CASSLDGGAKNEQFF. DNA of the CDR3: TGTGCCAGCAGCTTGGACGGGGGGGCCAAAAATGAGCAGTTCTTC.

This chain joins TRBV4-1 and TRBJ2-5, with D perhaps given as TRBD1 or TRBD2 (5 bases each). Matching the DNA end better, TRBJ2-1 makes the J call doubtful. The CDR3 consists of 14 residues. Germline V gene sequence: CDR1 MGHRA, CDR2 YSYEKL. The CDR3 DNA follows: TGCGCCAGCAGCCAAGGTCGGGGCCAAGAGACCCAGTTCTTC. Translated: CASSQGRGQETQFF.

This rearrangement joins TRBV6-1 to TRBJ2-3; D is unresolved. The J call may be in error: the DNA end matches TRBJ2-7 better. The CDR3 consists of 13 residues. Germline CDR1 and CDR2: MNHNS and SASEGT. The CDR3 is CASSQGSYNEQYF. DNA of the CDR3: TGTGCCAGCAGCCAAGGGTCCTACAATGAGCAGTACTTC.

The rearrangement joins TRBV7-2 to TRBJ2-4; no clear D. Deletions cut 5 bases from V and 8 bases from J, with 7 bases between. The CDR3 runs to 11 residues. The germline V gene has CDR1 SGHTA and CDR2 FQGNSA. The CDR3 nucleotides are TGTGCCAGCAGCCCTAGGGACATTCAGTACTTC. Protein sequence: CASSPRDIQYF.

Sample share makes this clonotype medium-sized. The chain uses TRBV11-2 and TRBJ2-1; 8 nucleotides line up with TRBD2. The V segment lost 1 base and the J segment 2 bases; nucleotides outside the gene matches: 7. There are 17 residues in the CDR3. Per germline, CDR1 SGHAT and CDR2 FQNNGV. The CDR3 nucleotides read TGTGCCAGCAGCTTAGGGTTAGGGACTAGGACCTACAATGAGCAGTTCTTC. Translation: CASSLGLGTRTYNEQFF.

Ten or more counts support this clonotype. This sequence joins TRBV11-2 and TRBJ2-1, with TRBD2 matching over 13 bases. The end of the DNA aligns better with TRBJ2-7, so the J call may be wrong. CDR1 is SGHAT and CDR2 is FQNNGV in the germline V gene. The CDR3 is 16 amino acids. The CDR3 bases are TGTGCCAGCAGCTTAGCCGGACTAGCGGGAGTTGGAGAGCAGTACTTC. Protein sequence: CASSLAGLAGVGEQYF.

By sample fraction, this clonotype is medium-sized. This rearrangement joins TRBV6-1 to TRBJ2-1; D assignment may be TRBD1 or TRBD2 (6 bases each). The J call may not be correct, given that the DNA end is closer to TRBJ2-7. CDR3 length equals 15 residues. Germline lookup yields CDR1 MNHNS and CDR2 SASEGT. The CDR3 DNA follows: TGTGCCAGCAGTGAAGGGGGGGACACCACCTACGAGCAGTACTTC. It specifies CASSEGGDTTYEQYF.

This chain links TRBV6-4 with TRBJ1-3, with 8 bases that match TRBD1. The CDR3 extends over 18 amino acids. J lost 0 bases, V lost 2 bases, and 9 bases had no gene match. Per germline, CDR1 MRHNA and CDR2 SNTAGT. Written as DNA, the CDR3 is TGTGCCAGCAGTGACCCGAGTGGACAGGGACACTCTGGAAACACCATATATTTT. This translates into CASSDPSGQGHSGNTIYF.

By proportion, this clonotype is medium-sized. The chain recombines TRBV6-6 with TRBJ2-1, with TRBD2 matching 7 bases. Per the germline V gene, CDR1 is MNHNY and CDR2 is SVGAGI (reference sequence). The CDR3 extends over 15 amino acids. V shed 2 bases, J shed 13 bases, and the junction held 14 bases outside the gene matches. DNA of the CDR3: TGTGCCAGCAGTTACCAGGCCGGGGGAGGGAGGACCCAGTTCTTC. It is translated as CASSYQAGGGRTQFF.

This clonotype is classed as medium-sized. J is TRBJ2-1 and V is TRBV6-1, with 10 bases lining up with TRBD1. The last part of the DNA fits TRBJ2-7 better; the J call may be wrong. CDR3 length equals 16 residues. Germline V gene lookup returns CDR1 MNHNS and CDR2 SASEGT. In DNA, the CDR3 is TGTGCCAGCAGACGACAGGGGGCTATATCCTACAATGAGCAGTACTTC. Encoded protein: CASRRQGAISYNEQYF.

The chain links TRBV12-3 or TRBV12-4 to TRBJ1-1, with unresolved D. The CDR3 totals 13 residues. The V end lost 1 base, the J end lost 1 base, and 4 bases lay between the germline ends. DNA for the CDR3: TGTGCCAGCAGTTTAGGGACGAACACTGAAGCTTTCTTT. The encoded protein is CASSLGTNTEAFF.

This clonotype was detected only a few times. The CDR3 sequence: CASSLIGGSRETQFF. The CDR3 DNA sequence: TGTGCCAGCAGCTTGATTGGGGGGAGCCGGGAGACCCAGTTCTTC. The V call is TRBV7-8, the J call TRBJ2-1; weak D call: TRBD2 (6 bases). The CDR3 runs to 15 residues. Trimming stripped 3 bases from V and 13 bases from J, with 22 bases between. CDR1 and CDR2 from the germline V gene are SGHVS and FQNEAQ.

A few counts support this clonotype. This chain connects TRBV11-2 to TRBJ2-2; tentative D call: TRBD2 (7 bases). Germline V gene lookup returns CDR1 SGHAT and CDR2 FQNNGV. V was cut by 0 bases and J by 5 bases, with 10 bases left in between. CDR3 length equals 15 residues. CDR3 protein: CASSLDRGGTGELFF. Here the CDR3 DNA reads TGTGCCAGCAGCTTAGACAGGGGAGGGACCGGGGAGCTGTTTTTT. The whole variable domain, remainder taken from reference TRBV11-2 and TRBJ2-2, is EAGVAQSPRYKIIEKRQSVAFWCNPISGHATLYWYQQILGQGPKLLIQFQNNGVVDDSQLPKDRFSAERLKGVDSTLKIQPAKLEDSAVYLCASSLDRGGTGELFFGEGSRLTVL.

The table lists this clonotype with many counts. V and J are TRBV12-3 or TRBV12-4 and TRBJ2-3; no reliable D call. V was clipped by 6 bases and J by 2 bases, with 6 bases between them. This CDR3 is built from 12 residues. The CDR3 DNA reads as TGTGCCAGCAGCACCTCCACAGATACGCAGTATTTT. Amino acids: CASSTSTDTQYF.

V and J are TRBV12-3 or TRBV12-4 and TRBJ2-1, with D uncertain. The CDR3 is 13 amino acids. V dropped 5 bases and J dropped 9 bases, with 14 bases sitting between them. CDR3 coding DNA: TGTGCCAGCAGTCCCTCTAGGGTTCGTGAGCAGTTCTTC. Translation: CASSPSRVREQFF.

V is TRBV6-1 and J is TRBJ2-1; D might be TRBD1 or TRBD2, each matching 5 bases. CDR1 is MNHNS and CDR2 is SASEGT in the germline V gene. CDR3 length: 14 residues. V was clipped by 8 bases and J by 13 bases, with 24 bases between them. The CDR3 sequence: CASGLVGVGETQFF. The CDR3 nucleotides read TGTGCCAGCGGCTTAGTGGGGGTCGGGGAGACCCAGTTCTTC.

This clonotype occurred many times. The chain is built from TRBV11-1 and TRBJ1-2, with a tentative D call TRBD1 (5 bases). Trimming removed 10 bases at V and 4 bases at J, with 16 bases between. Germline V gene data show CDR1 as SGHAT and CDR2 as FQDESV (reference sequence). This CDR3 has 13 amino acids. CDR3 amino acids: CATDPAGGYGYTF. The CDR3 nucleotides read TGTGCCACCGACCCCGCCGGGGGCTATGGCTACACCTTC.

The rearrangement joins TRBV11-2 to TRBJ2-3; D is unclear. The tail of the sequence fits TRBJ2-1 better, so the J call may be wrong. From germline, CDR1 is SGHAT and CDR2 FQNNGV. This CDR3 region has 13 residues. This CDR3 is CASSLNPQETQFF. In DNA form, the CDR3 reads TGTGCCAGCAGCCTCAATCCTCAAGAGACCCAGTTCTTC.

At least ten counts were recorded for this clonotype. The rearrangement uses TRBV7-2 and TRBJ1-1; no clear D gene. This CDR3 has 13 amino acids. Germline-derived CDR1 and CDR2 are SGHTA and FQGNSA. Trimming cost V 4 bases and J 1 base, with 7 bases left between them. In DNA form, the CDR3 reads TGTGCCAGCAGCTCGACACCGAACACTGAAGCTTTCTTT. This codes for CASSSTPNTEAFF.

The chain couples TRBV12-3 or TRBV12-4 to TRBJ1-2; tentatively, D is TRBD1 (6 bases). Trimming left V 5 bases short and J 6 bases short, with 16 bases between. CDR3 length: 14 amino acids. This CDR3 is CASSPSTGINGYTF. The CDR3 nucleotides read TGTGCCAGCAGTCCCAGCACAGGGATTAATGGCTACACCTTC.

The V gene is TRBV7-2, the J gene TRBJ2-5; D possibly corresponds to TRBD2 (6 bases). This CDR3 region has 15 residues. Trimming pared 3 bases from V and 11 bases from J, leaving 22 bases between. Per the germline V gene, CDR1 is SGHTA and CDR2 is FQGNSA. The DNA of the CDR3 is TGTGCCAGCAGCTTTCTCGGGAGAGACTTGGGGGAGCAGTACTTC. Its translation is CASSFLGRDLGEQYF.

This clonotype is labeled as medium-sized. The chain has TRBV6-1 and TRBJ2-1, with D uncertain. The CDR3 contains 13 residues. With 7 bases removed from V and 2 bases from J, the gap between germline ends came to 9 bases. Germline V CDR1 and CDR2: MNHNS, SASEGT. The CDR3 region has the DNA TGTGCCAGCAAGGGTCGAACCTACAATGAGCAGTTCTTC. Protein product: CASKGRTYNEQFF.